This TCR beta chain appears in the sequencing data of a study of cytomegalovirus exposure and HLA in healthy donors (dated by TCRdb to 2015 to 2018). As for the study more broadly: An earlier analysis of approximately 640 of the donors reported 250 to 350 Gb of sequence data and some 100 million unique TCR beta sequences from about 179 million T cells. HLA typing included class I and class II loci at four-digit resolution. In a later genetic analysis, genome-wide SNP genotypes for about 55% of the roughly 700 donors were used, and that subset was treated as a discovery cohort. Alongside the repertoire data, information on donor age, sex, ethnicity and CMV serostatus was compiled. Of the 300 to 450 genotyped donors, approximately 83% fell in the genetic ancestry cluster associated with self-reported Caucasian donors. Across around 400 genotyped donors of the cohort, an average of about 220,000 unique TCR beta nucleotide sequences per donor were sequenced, and roughly 20% of those sequences were non-productive. Rather than drawing on any new phenotypic data, the later analysis identified candidate immune exposures from TCR beta sequences and the way those sequences occurred across donors. Around 330 gigabases of sequencing data and 70 million to 100 million unique TCR sequences made up an early release that covered several hundred HLA-typed donors. Four or five DR-DQ haplotypes were treated as single units for association and clustering because of strong linkage in the cohort. To predict cytomegalovirus infection status, the study brought together high-throughput TCR immunosequencing, statistical association of individual TCRs with disease status, and machine learning. The number of typed donors differed by locus: roughly 629-640 for A, B, C, DRB1 and DQB1; 500 to 550 for DQA1; some 590 for DPA1; and roughly 470 for DPB1. Every discovery cohort repertoire had been produced on one sequencing platform. An earlier analysis of some 600 of the donors applied high-throughput TCR beta sequencing to assess whether each TCR beta V gene segment acted as functional or pseudogenic. In addition to the first cohort of 666 subjects, a separate validation cohort of approximately 120 different subjects was used. The study aimed to test whether signatures of past pathogen exposure could be identified by cataloging public T cell receptors. The study used immunosequencing to profile the T cell repertoires of approximately 690 subjects and linked those repertoires to cytomegalovirus serostatus. A later analysis re-examined previously published TCR beta repertoires from around 670 donors and added high-resolution HLA genotyping to investigate patterns of TCR occurrence. What the study reported, not specific to this receptor: A few of the identified cytomegalovirus-associated TCR beta chains were confirmed in vitro to be specific for cytomegalovirus antigens. In a later analysis, HLA-associated TCR beta chains were found to be more clonally expanded and to have lower generation probabilities than equally common non-associated chains. When HLA alleles, especially DR and DQ, strongly co-occurred, TCR associations were difficult to assign to individual alleles. According to a later analysis, parvovirus B19, influenza, CMV and Epstein-Barr virus appeared linked to several top co-occurrence clusters. In a later genetic analysis, a missense DCLRE1C variant was associated with V-gene and J-gene trimming of TCR beta chains, and the association was replicated in an independent cohort. For the cohort, immune exposure information was limited to CMV serostatus. According to a later analysis, TCR association rates differed among HLA loci, with DRB1 alleles showing the most associated TCRs and HLA-C alleles showing the fewest. A later analysis associated about 16,000 TCR beta sequences with specific HLA alleles at a false discovery rate of 0.05. According to a later analysis, most CMV-associated TCR beta chains appeared to be HLA-restricted, and the HLA associations seemed to be driven largely by CMV exposure. A later genetic analysis reported fewer N-insertions in productive TCRs among donors in an Asian-associated ancestry cluster than the roughly 620-donor mean. A group of highly shared sequence variants was considered likely to be a technical artifact of the sequencing pipeline. Most TCR sequences were seen in very few donors, while some public TCRs were found in many individuals. Because some donors lacked HLA typing at each locus, the association tests relied only on the typed subset. Some IMGT-functional V segments, including TRBV6-2 and TRBV6-3, could not be distinguished by the 87-base-pair reads and were therefore excluded. Cytomegalovirus status was reported to be diagnosed by the classifier with high specificity and sensitivity in both the original and validation cohorts. In this cohort, only TCR beta chains were sequenced, and detectable features were limited by the absence of alpha or paired-chain data. Correlated functional status among segregating V segments might be attributable to linkage disequilibrium, but an unknown experimental factor could not be ruled out. The presence/absence analyses assumed that sequencing depth was roughly uniform across donors, and that assumption may not be true. The study listed 150 to 200 TCR beta chains as associated with cytomegalovirus. The authors suggested that the approach could potentially be generalized to other disease states and immunological phenotypes. Some 15 rarely observed V segments, including chromosome 9 orphons, were excluded from the earlier analysis of approximately 600 of the donors because counts were too low. A further reported finding was that TCR beta sequences accurately predicted the HLA-A and HLA-B alleles for most subjects in the first cohort. Broadly in line with IMGT annotations, most TCR beta V segments showed up in productive rearrangements about 90% or about 30% of the time in an earlier analysis of 587 of the donors.

This clone came up many times. This receptor's antigen is unknown. No base-level quality is on record; no much larger clone is a single base apart. The same CDR3 is also encoded by other DNA sequences in this sample. The cohort consisted of more than 650 healthy bone marrow donors. At the time of sampling, every cohort member was nominally healthy, though immune exposures that went unrecorded were likely present. The donor tested CMV seropositive, placing the donor among the 250 to 350 seropositive members of the cohort. Each donor provided a peripheral blood sample, and peripheral blood mononuclear cells were used for TCR beta sequencing. The Qiagen DNeasy Blood Extraction Kit was used to extract genomic DNA from the blood cell samples. Relative to germline, V is missing 5 bases and J is missing 8 bases, with 5 bases of the junction outside any gene match. CDR1 is given as MDHEN and CDR2 as SYDVKM, both from the germline V gene. The CDR3 numbers 14 residues from cysteine through phenylalanine. Only the CDR3 DNA is retained, 42 bases long and in frame from the first base.

Library creation used the immunoSEQ multiplex PCR assay. For the multiplex PCR, a mixture combining 60 forward primers for TCR Vbeta segments and 13 reverse primers for TCR Jbeta segments was used. The CDR3 region of rearranged TCR beta genes was amplified from genomic DNA with a multiplex PCR assay. Amplified TCR beta libraries were sequenced as 87-base-pair reads on the Illumina HiSeq System. The published analysis was carried out like this. Across the roughly 600 repertoires, a later analysis counted about 81 million unique TCR beta chains, around 11 million of which were shared by at least two donors. To remove PCR and sequencing errors, raw reads were error-corrected and collapsed into unique sequences using a nearest-neighbor algorithm that merged closely related sequences. To assign V, D and J gene segments, CDR3 sequences were aligned to IMGT reference sequences. Each retained sequence needed at least a six-nucleotide match to both a V gene segment and a J gene segment. A rearrangement counted as productive if the CDR3 had no stop codons and remained in frame with V and J, and every other rearrangement counted as non-productive. CDR3 was defined by IMGT convention, running from the second conserved V-encoded cysteine to the conserved J-encoded phenylalanine. Sequences without an unambiguous match to a single V gene segment were excluded from the earlier analysis of about 600 of the donors. An earlier analysis of about 600 of the donors called V segments functional above 56.7% productive rearrangements and segregating when the between-donor standard deviation exceeded 5%. A statistical classification framework was built to diagnose cytomegalovirus status from the catalog of TCR beta chain sequences. V and J gene assignment, in a later analysis, came from comparing TCR nucleotide sequences with IMGT/GENE-DB human TR gene sequences. Using the TCRdist pipeline, a later analysis assigned CDR3 sequences along with most-parsimonious VDJ recombination scenarios. In a later analysis, every TCR beta chain was defined by the combination of its CDR3 amino acid sequence and its V-gene family, and reads without a unique V-gene family were dropped. In a later analysis, nearly 600 highly shared, low-generation-probability nucleotide sequences were removed to address suspected cross-contamination and a sequencing artifact. In a later analysis, a clonal expansion index for each public chain was calculated from normalized within-repertoire ranks of inferred template counts. A later analysis computed generation probabilities with a VDJ recombination model fitted to out-of-frame rearrangements, and checked the results against IGoR. Hypergeometric tests were used in a later analysis to score TCR-TCR, TCR-HLA and TCR-CMV co-occurrence, with a repertoire-size bias correction applied to the TCR pairs. To estimate false discovery rates, a later analysis permuted the HLA or CMV assignments 20 times. A later analysis grouped co-occurring TCRs with DBSCAN, adding TCRdist sequence similarity when clustering within HLA-allele-positive subsets. For co-occurrence clustering, repertoires with fewer than 30,000 or more than 120,000 public chains were excluded, along with about five repertoires with anomalous nucleotide sharing. The table comes from immuneACCESS by way of TCRdb, which keeps in-frame sequences with V and J called. Part of the clones is missing from these tables; in studies checked, under half for an unresolved V gene and the rest for unknown reasons. V and J calls plus clone size are reproduced from that table; the DNA served to infer D and trimming. Present in this sample are 90,000 to 150,000 clones, 55% to 65% of which were seen just once. The top ten constitute over 8% of the sample.

The chain employs TRBV28 and TRBJ1-4; 10 nucleotides in the junction match TRBD1. The sequence was collected from a man aged 40-55 years in good health and CMV-seropositive. Input material: PBMCs. Here the CDR3 is given as CASSRGQGREKLFF. In nucleotide form, the sequence is TGTGCCAGCAGTAGGGGACAGGGGCGGGAAAAACTGTTTTTT.